The 6 T cell receptor beta chains presented below share a single source sample, sequenced in a study of cytomegalovirus exposure and HLA in healthy donors. A multiplex PCR was run with 60 Vbeta primers and 13 Jbeta primers. The method was immunoSEQ multiplex PCR; TCRdb's version includes in-frame clones alone and lacks a portion of them. The sample lists about 200,000 clones, 76% occurring once. The sample taken for sequencing was PBMCs. The receptor source for this set is a man between 18 and 35 years old in good health and CMV-seronegative.

This chain joins TRBV2 and TRBJ2-5, with a tentative D call TRBD1 (7 bases). V lost 4 bases, J lost 1 base, and 13 bases lay in between. This CDR3 has 15 residues. Germline loops: CDR1 SNHLY, CDR2 FYNNEI. The CDR3 spells CASSGRGLPQETQYF. The CDR3 nucleotides are TGTGCCAGCAGTGGGAGGGGGCTGCCCCAAGAGACCCAGTACTTC.

This chain links TRBV7-8 with TRBJ2-7, with 9 bases that match TRBD2. The CDR3 runs to 17 residues. Germline values: CDR1 SGHVS, CDR2 FQNEAQ. Germline trimming cut 5 bases from V and 2 bases from J; bases unmatched to any gene: 13. This chain's CDR3 is CASSPARLAEDTYEQYF. CDR3 coding DNA: TGTGCCAGCAGCCCCGCCAGACTAGCGGAGGATACCTACGAGCAGTACTTC.

V gene TRBV5-6 combines with J gene TRBJ1-2; D gene ambiguous. Per germline, CDR1 SGHDT and CDR2 YYEEEE. V lost 4 bases to trimming and J lost 7 bases, with 20 bases between them. CDR3 length: 15 amino acids. The CDR3 DNA sequence: TGTGCCAGCAGCCCCCTCCTCAATCCTGCGGGTGGCTACACCTTC. Amino acids: CASSPLLNPAGGYTF.

Worth noting for this clone: Other DNA sequences from this sample encode an identical CDR3 as well. This rearrangement joins TRBV11-1 to TRBJ2-1; 10 nucleotides match TRBD2. The V segment lost 5 bases and the J segment 0 bases; nucleotides outside the gene matches: 4. Germline V lookup: CDR1 SGHAT, CDR2 FQDESV (reference sequence). CDR3 size: 16 residues. The CDR3: CASSPRTSGSYNEQFF. CDR3 nucleotide sequence: TGTGCCAGCAGCCCCCGGACTAGCGGCTCCTACAATGAGCAGTTCTTC.

This rearrangement joins TRBV6-1 to TRBJ2-7, with a possible D match to TRBD1 (6 bases). Trimming pared 5 bases from V and 2 bases from J, leaving 10 bases between. Germline V gene data show CDR1 as MNHNS and CDR2 as SASEGT. This CDR3 has 13 amino acids. In nucleotides, the CDR3 is TGTGCCAGCAGTTTGGACAGCCCCTACGAGCAGTACTTC. Amino acids: CASSLDSPYEQYF.

This clone has a handful of counts. The chain couples TRBV11-1 to TRBJ2-7; tentatively, D is TRBD2 (6 bases). The germline V and J ends were trimmed by 4 bases and 3 bases, with 16 bases remaining between them. Germline V lookup: CDR1 SGHAT, CDR2 FQDESV (reference sequence). This CDR3 has 15 residues. In DNA form, the CDR3 reads TGTGCCAGCAGCTCACAGAACCCCGGGAGCTACGAGCAGTACTTC. As protein: CASSSQNPGSYEQYF.